Following are 18 T cell receptor beta chains from one sample sequenced in a study of blood T cell repertoires in COVID-19. Repertoires were generated with immunoSEQ multiplex PCR, while TCRdb's copy carries only in-frame clones and drops some. The sample yields roughly 72,000 clones, roughly 91% seen once. The specimen sequenced was peripheral blood. These receptors originate from a human donor in a cohort sampled during active COVID-19.

V usage is TRBV5-1 and J usage is TRBJ2-2, with D perhaps matching TRBD1 (6 bases). V was cut by 7 bases and J by 0 bases, with 13 bases left in between. There are 15 residues in the CDR3. Germline V lookup: CDR1 SGHRS, CDR2 YFSETQ. The CDR3 DNA follows: TGCGCCAGCCATTCGGGGACACCGAACACCGGGGAGCTGTTTTTT. Protein: CASHSGTPNTGELFF. Looking up the rest from reference TRBV5-1 and TRBJ2-2 gives the full variable domain: KAGVTQTPRYLIKTRGQQVTLSCSPISGHRSVSWYQQTPGQGLQFLFEYFSETQRNKGNFPGRFSGRQFSNSRSEMNVSTLELGDSALYLCASHSGTPNTGELFFGEGSRLTVL.

The chain employs TRBV5-4 and TRBJ2-7; 9 bases agree with TRBD1. The V segment lost 0 bases and the J segment 4 bases; nucleotides outside the gene matches: 11. CDR3 length: 17 residues. Looked up from germline, CDR1 is SGHNT and CDR2 is YYREEE (reference sequence). Here the CDR3 DNA reads TGTGCCAGCAGCTTGGCCTCGGGGACAGGGATTCAGTACGAGCAGTACTTC. It encodes CASSLASGTGIQYEQYF.

The V call is TRBV6-4, the J call TRBJ1-1; no reliable D call. CDR1 is MRHNA, CDR2 SNTAGT, per germline. This CDR3 comprises 13 residues. V shed 4 bases and J shed 4 bases, with 10 bases lying between them. The CDR3 here is CASSAEGTTEAFF. The CDR3 nucleotides read TGTGCCAGCAGTGCCGAGGGTACCACTGAAGCTTTCTTT.

The chain links TRBV5-8 to TRBJ1-2, with TRBD1 identical over 7 bases. Looked up from germline, CDR1 is SGHTS and CDR2 is YDEGEE. The trim removed 4 bases at V and 6 bases at J, leaving 18 bases unmatched. The CDR3 runs 17 residues. The CDR3 is CASSLPLTGTILDGYTF. The CDR3 DNA is TGTGCCAGCAGCCTACCCTTGACAGGGACCATACTCGATGGCTACACCTTC.

The chain has TRBV9 and TRBJ2-5; possibly TRBD2 for D (7 bases). Trimming took off 4 bases at V and 7 bases at J, with 23 bases between the two ends. The CDR3 length is 16 residues. The germline V gene encodes CDR1 SGDLS and CDR2 YYNGEE. In DNA form, the CDR3 reads TGTGCCAGCAGCCCATATAAATCGGCGGGGGCTTGGACCCAGTACTTC. It is translated as CASSPYKSAGAWTQYF.

This clone was counted once. CDR3: CASSLNWEGYNEQFF. The CDR3 bases are TGTGCCAGCAGTTTAAATTGGGAGGGTTACAATGAGCAGTTCTTC. J is TRBJ2-1 and V is TRBV27; TRBD2 matches at 7 bases. Germline V gene data show CDR1 as MNHEY and CDR2 as SMNVEV (reference sequence). J was trimmed by 4 bases and V by 2 bases; bases with no gene match: 5. CDR3 size: 15 residues.

The chain combines TRBV7-8 with TRBJ2-5, with TRBD1 identical over 10 bases. The CDR3 extends over 15 amino acids. Germline CDR1 is SGHVS and CDR2 is FQNEAQ. The ends lost 5 bases at V and 1 base at J; junction bases unmatched: 4. CDR3 sequence: CASSRQGAVQETQYF. The CDR3 DNA follows: TGTGCCAGCAGCCGACAGGGGGCAGTCCAAGAGACCCAGTACTTC.

The V gene is TRBV30, the J gene TRBJ1-2; 7 bases are a match to TRBD1. CDR3 length equals 13 residues. V shed 8 bases, J shed 5 bases, and the junction held 11 bases outside the gene matches. CDR1 and CDR2 from the germline V gene are GTSNPN and SVGIG (reference sequence). The CDR3 reads CAKTIRQGYGYTF. CDR3 DNA sequence: TGTGCCAAAACGATCCGACAGGGTTATGGCTACACCTTC.

The chain is built from TRBV27 and TRBJ2-1; 13 bases fit TRBD2. V lost 5 bases and J lost 4; bases outside the gene matches: 5. The CDR3 is made up of 16 amino acids. Per germline, CDR1 MNHEY and CDR2 SMNVEV (reference sequence). The CDR3 DNA is TGTGCCAGCAGTCCCCGGACTAGCGGGAGATACAATGAGCAGTTCTTC. It specifies CASSPRTSGRYNEQFF.

The CDR3: CASKDRDNTGELFF. CDR3 nucleotide sequence: TGTGCCAGTAAGGACAGGGACAACACCGGGGAGCTGTTTTTT. The chain recombines TRBV19 with TRBJ2-2; 8 nucleotides agree with TRBD1. The J segment lost 2 bases and the V segment lost 7 bases, leaving 3 bases of the junction unmatched. Germline loops: CDR1 LNHDA, CDR2 SQIVND (reference sequence). The CDR3 loop spans 14 amino acids. Together with reference TRBV19 and TRBJ2-2, the CDR3 gives the full variable domain: DGGITQSPKYLFRKEGQNVTLSCEQNLNHDAMYWYRQDPGQGLRLIYYSQIVNDFQKGDIAEGYSVSREKKESFPLTVTSAQKNPTAFYLCASKDRDNTGELFFGEGSRLTVL.

The chain is built from TRBV19 and TRBJ2-1; TRBD2 is a possible D gene (5 bases). The CDR3 loop spans 17 amino acids. V lost 3 bases and J 2 bases, leaving 17 bases between the germline ends. CDR1 is LNHDA and CDR2 is SQIVND in the germline V gene (reference sequence). The CDR3 loop reads CASSILSTGSTYNEQFF. The CDR3 DNA reads as TGTGCCAGTAGTATCCTCAGTACGGGGTCTACCTACAATGAGCAGTTCTTC.

V usage is TRBV5-6 and J usage is TRBJ1-3; D is unclear. V lost 0 bases and J lost 3, with 4 bases in between. Germline lookup yields CDR1 SGHDT and CDR2 YYEEEE. The CDR3 spans 13 residues. CDR3 in amino acids: CASSLGGGNTIYF. DNA of the CDR3: TGTGCCAGCAGCTTGGGAGGTGGAAACACCATATATTTT.

This chain's CDR3 is CASSLGGPETQYF. CDR3 coding DNA: TGTGCCAGCAGCTTGGGTGGGCCCGAGACCCAGTACTTC. The V and J genes are TRBV5-4 and TRBJ2-5; D is unresolved. The germline V and J ends were trimmed by 0 bases and 5 bases, with 8 bases remaining between them. CDR3 length: 13 residues. Germline loops: CDR1 SGHNT, CDR2 YYREEE (reference sequence).

The chain employs TRBV5-1 and TRBJ2-6, with 8 bases matching TRBD2. V lost 3 bases and J lost 0; bases outside the gene matches: 2. Germline V gives CDR1 SGHRS, CDR2 YFSETQ. The length of the CDR3 is 16 residues. DNA of the CDR3: TGCGCCAGCAGCTCCGGGACTAGCTCTGGGGCCAACGTCCTGACTTTC. It yields the protein CASSSGTSSGANVLTF.

The CDR3 protein is CASSIDHGTGILYEQYF. The CDR3 DNA reads TGTGCCAGTAGTATAGATCACGGGACAGGGATTTTGTACGAGCAGTACTTC. V gene TRBV19 combines with J gene TRBJ2-7, with 9 bases aligning to TRBD1. The CDR3 length is 17 residues. V trimming: 0 bases; J trimming: 4 bases; junction bases outside the gene matches: 10. Germline values: CDR1 LNHDA, CDR2 SQIVND (reference sequence).

V is TRBV25-1 and J is TRBJ2-2; D might be TRBD1 (6 bases). Germline-derived CDR1 and CDR2 are MGHDK and SYGVNS. This CDR3 spans 15 amino acids. The V gene lost 2 bases and the J gene lost 0 bases, with 7 bases spanning the gap. The CDR3 coding sequence is TGTGCCAGCAGTGAAGCAGGGGCGAACACCGGGGAGCTGTTTTTT. Its protein is CASSEAGANTGELFF.

The chain couples TRBV3-1 (or the pseudogene TRBV3-2) to TRBJ1-2; TRBD1 matches at 7 bases. In germline, CDR1 is LGHDT, CDR2 YNNKEL (reference sequence). The CDR3 totals 16 residues. V gave up 4 bases and J gave up 6 bases; unmatched junction bases: 14. CDR3 sequence reads: CASSPQRVQGMNGYTF. The CDR3, as DNA: TGTGCCAGCAGCCCTCAACGGGTACAGGGGATGAATGGCTACACCTTC.

This chain links TRBV14 with TRBJ2-2, with TRBD1 identical over 7 bases. After removal of 4 bases from V and 4 bases from J, the junction contained 6 bases not matched to a gene. CDR3 size: 15 residues. Germline V lookup: CDR1 SGHDN, CDR2 FVKESK. The CDR3 protein is CASSRGQVLTGELFF. CDR3 coding DNA: TGTGCCAGCAGCCGCGGACAGGTCCTCACCGGGGAGCTGTTTTTT.